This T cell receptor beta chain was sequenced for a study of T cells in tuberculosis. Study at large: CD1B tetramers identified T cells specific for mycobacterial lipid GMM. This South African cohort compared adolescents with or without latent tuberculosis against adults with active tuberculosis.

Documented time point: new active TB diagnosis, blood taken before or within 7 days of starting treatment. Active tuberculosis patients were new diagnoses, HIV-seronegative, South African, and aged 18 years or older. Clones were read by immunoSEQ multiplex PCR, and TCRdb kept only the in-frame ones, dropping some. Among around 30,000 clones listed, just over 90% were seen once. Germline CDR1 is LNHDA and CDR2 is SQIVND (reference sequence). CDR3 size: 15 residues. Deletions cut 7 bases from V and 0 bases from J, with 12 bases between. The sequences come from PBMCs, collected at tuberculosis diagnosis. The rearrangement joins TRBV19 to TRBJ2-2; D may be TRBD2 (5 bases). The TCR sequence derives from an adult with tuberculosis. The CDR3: CASTTGFTNTGELFF. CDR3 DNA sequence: TGTGCCAGTACGACGGGATTCACGAACACCGGGGAGCTGTTTTTT.